This T cell receptor (beta chain) came from a study of blood T cell repertoires in COVID-19. Study background: Donors in the United States, Italy and Spain gave samples during acute or convalescent COVID-19. In each case, the material was cDNA or gDNA derived from T cells, B-cell-depleted T cells, or PBMCs.

In the study's own analysis: Estimated nucleated cell counts came from reference gene primer amplification. TCRdb's table, derived via immunoSEQ multiplex PCR, lists solely in-frame clones and lacks some. That table furnishes V, J and clone size, whereas the DNA furnished D and trimming. Among more than 120,000 clones listed, over 65% were seen once. The CDR3 covers 15 residues. Trimming left V 11 bases short and J 2 bases short, with 19 bases between. From germline, CDR1 is LNHDA and CDR2 SQIVND (reference sequence). The chain carries TRBV19 and TRBJ1-3; D possibly corresponds to TRBD1 (6 bases). The sequence derives from a human donor in a cohort sampled during active COVID-19. Sequenced: peripheral blood. As DNA, the CDR3 is TGTGCCGCCTGGGGGACACCCCGGCCTGGAAACACCATATATTTT. It translates to CAAWGTPRPGNTIYF.